The sequence of this T cell receptor (beta chain) was determined in a study of blood T cell repertoires in COVID-19. For the study at large: Samples came from the United States, Italy and Spain, spanning acute and convalescent COVID-19. T cells, B-cell-depleted T cells, or PBMCs provided the cDNA or gDNA that served as material.

Original data processing: Reference gene primer amplification yielded estimated nucleated cell counts. Using immunoSEQ multiplex PCR, the repertoire was profiled, and TCRdb retains in-frame clones only, with some absent. The V and J calls and clone size are taken from that table; D and trimming were inferred from the DNA. The repertoire holds tens of thousands of clones, with nearly 80% as singletons. Trimming removed 10 bases at V and 0 bases at J, with 14 bases between. This CDR3 is built from 14 residues. The germline CDR1 and CDR2 sequences are ENHRY and SYGVKD. The chain is built from TRBV10-3 and TRBJ2-3; perhaps TRBD1 as D (6 bases). The TCR was taken from a human donor in a cohort sampled during active COVID-19. Sample: peripheral blood. CDR3 sequence reads: CATTWTDSTDTQYF. Here the CDR3 DNA reads TGTGCCACCACGTGGACAGATAGCACAGATACGCAGTATTTT.